These T cell receptor beta chains were read from a single sample in a study of blood T cells in healthy people across ages. Each CDR3 protein gets one entry after TCRdb re-called the 5' RACE reads with MiXCR. Of about 760,000 distinct CDR3 sequences in the sample, approximately 25% were seen once. These data also featured in a second study, about T cells of mothers and their children.

The specimen was blood. The receptors derive from a boy aged 10-17 years in good health. Both conserved end residues are part of each CDR3. Fields, in order: V gene, D gene, J gene, clone size, CDR3 DNA, CDR3 protein. A D gene is named only where the DNA matches it firmly. A row's size may be missing; if present it is once, few, many or a size class.

v_gene: TRBV11-2
d_gene: -
j_gene: TRBJ1-4
abundance: -
CDR3nt: TGTGCCAGCAGCTTCCTGGGGAGTGAAAAACTGTTTTTT
CDR3aa: CASSFLGSEKLFF

v_gene: TRBV10-1
d_gene: -
j_gene: TRBJ2-5
abundance: -
CDR3nt: TGCGCCAGCAGTGCTCCCCATGACAGGGAGACCCAGTACTTC
CDR3aa: CASSAPHDRETQYF

v_gene: TRBV5-6
d_gene: TRBD2
j_gene: TRBJ2-3
abundance: few
CDR3nt: TGTGCCAGCAGCCGGGGGAGGGGTGTAACAGATACGCAGTATTTT
CDR3aa: CASSRGRGVTDTQYF

v_gene: TRBV24-1
d_gene: TRBD1
j_gene: TRBJ2-5
abundance: once
CDR3nt: TGTGCCACCAGTGATTCACGGACAGGCTACCAAGAGACCCAGTACTTC
CDR3aa: CATSDSRTGYQETQYF

v_gene: TRBV12-5
d_gene: -
j_gene: TRBJ1-5
abundance: -
CDR3nt: TGTGCTAGTGCCAACCCTGGGGCTCAGCCCCAGCATTTT
CDR3aa: CASANPGAQPQHF

v_gene: TRBV29-1
d_gene: -
j_gene: TRBJ2-7
abundance: few
CDR3nt: TGCAGCGTGGGGGCGGCGAGCTCCTACGAGCAGTACTTC
CDR3aa: CSVGAASSYEQYF

v_gene: TRBV7-2
d_gene: -
j_gene: TRBJ2-1
abundance: -
CDR3nt: TGTGCCAGCAGCTTATGGGCGGGCGACTCCTACAATGAGCAGTTCTTC
CDR3aa: CASSLWAGDSYNEQFF

v_gene: TRBV6-2/TRBV6-3
d_gene: -
j_gene: TRBJ2-7
abundance: few
CDR3nt: TGTGCCAGCAGTCGCTCAGGGAAGAAGGCCCACGAGCAGTACTTC
CDR3aa: CASSRSGKKAHEQYF

v_gene: TRBV7-6
d_gene: -
j_gene: TRBJ2-7
abundance: -
CDR3nt: TGTGCCAGCAGCTTAGGGCAGGGGCCCTACGGGCAGTACTTC
CDR3aa: CASSLGQGPYGQYF

v_gene: TRBV15
d_gene: -
j_gene: TRBJ1-1
abundance: few
CDR3nt: TGTGCCACCAGCAGAGATTTGTTAAACACTGAAGCTTTCTTT
CDR3aa: CATSRDLLNTEAFF

v_gene: TRBV4-3
d_gene: -
j_gene: TRBJ2-1
abundance: -
CDR3nt: TGCGCCAGCAGCCAAGCCAGGACGAGTTCCTACAATGAGCAGTTCTTC
CDR3aa: CASSQARTSSYNEQFF

v_gene: TRBV12-3/TRBV12-4
d_gene: TRBD2
j_gene: TRBJ2-1
abundance: few
CDR3nt: TGTGCCAGCAGTTTTAGCGGGAGGGTTTACAATGAGCAGTTCTTC
CDR3aa: CASSFSGRVYNEQFF

v_gene: TRBV12-3/TRBV12-4
d_gene: -
j_gene: TRBJ1-2
abundance: few
CDR3nt: TGTGCCAGCAGTTTATTCGAGGGGGACTATGGCTACACCTTC
CDR3aa: CASSLFEGDYGYTF

v_gene: TRBV3-1
d_gene: -
j_gene: TRBJ1-1
abundance: -
CDR3nt: TGTGCCAGCAGCCCACGGACTTTTCGTGGCACTGAAGCTTTCTTT
CDR3aa: CASSPRTFRGTEAFF

v_gene: TRBV20-1
d_gene: -
j_gene: TRBJ2-3
abundance: -
CDR3nt: TGCAGTGCTAGTCCCCAGGACAGCACAGATACGCAGTATTTT
CDR3aa: CSASPQDSTDTQYF

v_gene: TRBV12-3/TRBV12-4
d_gene: -
j_gene: TRBJ2-3
abundance: -
CDR3nt: TGTGCCAACAGACGGACTACTTCAGATACGCAGTATTTT
CDR3aa: CANRRTTSDTQYF

v_gene: TRBV2
d_gene: TRBD2
j_gene: TRBJ2-7
abundance: -
CDR3nt: TGTGCCAGCAGTCACCCTAGCGGGACACCCTACGAGCAGTACTTC
CDR3aa: CASSHPSGTPYEQYF

v_gene: TRBV6-6
d_gene: TRBD2
j_gene: TRBJ2-7
abundance: few
CDR3nt: TGTGCCAGCGTTCCGCGGGGGGTCTACGAGCAGTACTTC
CDR3aa: CASVPRGVYEQYF

v_gene: TRBV5-1
d_gene: -
j_gene: TRBJ2-1
abundance: -
CDR3nt: TGCGCCAGCAGCTTGGCCGTGAGGTACAATGAGCAGTTCTTC
CDR3aa: CASSLAVRYNEQFF

v_gene: TRBV28
d_gene: TRBD2
j_gene: TRBJ2-5
abundance: few
CDR3nt: TGTGCCAGCAGGGAAAGCGGGACTAAAGGGACCCAGTACTTC
CDR3aa: CASRESGTKGTQYF

v_gene: TRBV27
d_gene: -
j_gene: TRBJ2-1
abundance: few
CDR3nt: TGTGCCAGCAGTCCAGAACCAGGGGCTCGCTCCTACAATGAGCAGTTCTTC
CDR3aa: CASSPEPGARSYNEQFF

v_gene: TRBV24-1
d_gene: TRBD2
j_gene: TRBJ2-5
abundance: -
CDR3nt: TGTGCCACCAGTGATTCGACTAGCGGGCCTAGGGAGTTCTTC
CDR3aa: CATSDSTSGPREFF

v_gene: TRBV29-1
d_gene: -
j_gene: TRBJ2-5
abundance: few
CDR3nt: TGCAGCGTTGGAAGCTGGCGGCTAGAGACCCAGTACTTC
CDR3aa: CSVGSWRLETQYF